This TCR beta chain was recovered during a study of blood T cell repertoires in COVID-19. TCRdb's table, derived via immunoSEQ multiplex PCR, lists solely in-frame clones and lacks some. The sample gives fewer than 400,000 clones, about 91% of which show up once; 8% to 9.5% is in the top ten. Per the germline V gene, CDR1 is SGDLS and CDR2 is YYNGEE. J lost 6 bases, V lost 4 bases, and 2 bases had no gene match. The CDR3 spans 13 residues. The clonotype comes from a woman aged 18-35 years who had recovered from COVID-19. The sequenced material came from PBMCs or T cells enriched from blood (not recorded which). The gene calls are TRBV9 and TRBJ2-3; 10 bases are a match to TRBD2. CDR3 protein: CASSLAGGDTQYF. The DNA for the CDR3 is TGTGCCAGCAGCTTAGCGGGGGGCGATACGCAGTATTTT.